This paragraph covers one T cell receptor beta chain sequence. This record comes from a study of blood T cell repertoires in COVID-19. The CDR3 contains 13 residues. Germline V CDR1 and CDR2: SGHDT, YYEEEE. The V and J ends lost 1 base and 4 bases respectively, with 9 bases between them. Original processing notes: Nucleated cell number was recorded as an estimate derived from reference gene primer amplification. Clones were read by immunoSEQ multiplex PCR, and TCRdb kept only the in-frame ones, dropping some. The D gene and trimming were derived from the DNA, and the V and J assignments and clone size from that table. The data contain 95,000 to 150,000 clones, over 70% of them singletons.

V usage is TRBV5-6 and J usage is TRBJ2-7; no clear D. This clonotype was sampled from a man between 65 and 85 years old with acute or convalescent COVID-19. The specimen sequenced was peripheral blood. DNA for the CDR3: TGTGCCAGCAGCTTGTTCACAGAATACGAGCAGTACTTC. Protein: CASSLFTEYEQYF.